The text below deals with one T cell receptor beta chain. Germline V gives CDR1 SGDLS, CDR2 YYNGEE. The CDR3 has 13 amino acids. J was trimmed by 6 bases and V by 3 bases; bases with no gene match: 3. This sample was included in a study of control samples from healthy donors and cancer patients. Method: immunoSEQ multiplex PCR; TCRdb's copy keeps in-frame clones and lacks some. This table holds about 95,000 clones, about 85% found once. This receptor was obtained from a woman aged 65 to 85 in good health. The rearrangement joins TRBV9 to TRBJ1-2, with TRBD1 matching 9 bases. The sample taken for sequencing was blood. CDR3 sequence (DNA): TGTGCCAGCAGCGCAGGACAGGGGAATGGCTACACCTTC. Its protein is CASSAGQGNGYTF.